Following are 31 T cell receptor beta chains from one sample sequenced in a study of cytomegalovirus exposure and HLA in healthy donors. Primers: 60 Vbeta forward and 13 Jbeta reverse. Clones were sequenced by immunoSEQ multiplex PCR, and TCRdb holds only the in-frame ones, with some missing. The table lists some 140,000 clones, approximately 79% of them singletons. The sequencing sample was made of PBMCs. These receptors were taken from a man aged 35 to 55 in good health and CMV-seropositive.

This chain joins TRBV10-3 and TRBJ2-2; the match to TRBD2 covers 10 bases. After removal of 2 bases from V and 6 bases from J, the junction contained 3 bases not matched to a gene. The germline gives CDR1 ENHRY, CDR2 SYGVKD. The CDR3 is 15 amino acids. CDR3 coding DNA: TGTGCCATCAGTGAGGATAGCGGGAGGTCCGGGGAGCTGTTTTTT. It translates to CAISEDSGRSGELFF.

This chain uses TRBV5-4 with TRBJ2-7; TRBD2 agrees at 9 bases. Germline values: CDR1 SGHNT, CDR2 YYREEE (reference sequence). Trimming removed 5 bases from V and 2 bases from J; junction bases left unmatched: 5. This CDR3 has 14 amino acids. CDR3 sequence (DNA): TGTGCCAGCAGTCCTAGCGGGAACGCCTACGAGCAGTACTTC. The encoded protein is CASSPSGNAYEQYF.

The chain is built from TRBV28 and TRBJ2-2; 8 positions agree with TRBD1. The CDR3 sequence is 15 residues long. With 4 bases clipped from V and 0 bases from J, the junction kept 1 base outside the gene matches. The germline gives CDR1 MDHEN, CDR2 SYDVKM. The CDR3 nucleotides read TGTGCCAGCAGTTCACAGGGGGCGAACACCGGGGAGCTGTTTTTT. Protein sequence: CASSSQGANTGELFF.

This sequence joins TRBV2 and TRBJ2-7; D unresolved. Looked up from germline, CDR1 is SNHLY and CDR2 is FYNNEI. V gave up 6 bases and J gave up 4 bases, with 7 bases separating them. The CDR3 runs 11 residues. As DNA, the CDR3 is TGTGCCAGCAGGCCAGAATACGAGCAGTACTTC. Protein: CASRPEYEQYF.

The V gene is TRBV9, the J gene TRBJ2-3, with 8 nucleotides matching TRBD1. Looked up from germline, CDR1 is SGDLS and CDR2 is YYNGEE. After removal of 2 bases from V and 1 base from J, the junction contained 6 bases not matched to a gene. This CDR3 contains 16 residues. CDR3 in DNA: TGTGCCAGCAGCGTCTCGGGACAGGCAGGCACAGATACGCAGTATTTT. It translates to CASSVSGQAGTDTQYF.

The sample holds a few counts of this clone. V usage is TRBV28 and J usage is TRBJ1-4; D is unclear. Trimming cost V 6 bases and J 5 bases, with 22 bases left between them. Germline CDR1 is MDHEN and CDR2 is SYDVKM. The length of the CDR3 is 17 residues. In DNA, the CDR3 is TGTGCCAGCAGCGGATCAGAAGCCGGAATGGAGAATGAAAAACTGTTTTTT. This translates into CASSGSEAGMENEKLFF. Looking up the rest from reference TRBV28 and TRBJ1-4 gives the full variable domain: DVKVTQSSRYLVKRTGEKVFLECVQDMDHENMFWYRQDPGLGLRLIYFSYDVKMKEKGDIPEGYSVSREKKERFSLILESASTNQTSMYLCASSGSEAGMENEKLFFGSGTQLSVL.

The chain has TRBV5-1 and TRBJ2-7; 7 bases are a match to TRBD1. V lost 6 bases to trimming and J lost 0 bases; unmatched junction nucleotides: 3. The CDR3 has 13 residues. Germline V gene lookup returns CDR1 SGHRS and CDR2 YFSETQ. CDR3 DNA sequence: TGCGCCAGCATAGGGGACAGCTCCTACGAGCAGTACTTC. As protein: CASIGDSSYEQYF.

The chain couples TRBV7-9 to TRBJ1-4, with a weak D call TRBD1 (5 bases). The germline V and J ends were trimmed by 5 bases and 6 bases, with 16 bases remaining between them. The CDR3 sequence is 15 residues long. Looked up from germline, CDR1 is SEHNR and CDR2 is FQNEAQ (reference sequence). Here the CDR3 DNA reads TGTGCCAGCAGCAACCGACAGCGCAATTATGAAAAACTGTTTTTT. Its protein is CASSNRQRNYEKLFF. The complete variable domain, with remaining parts taken from reference TRBV7-9 and TRBJ1-4, reads DTGVSQNPRHKITKRGQNVTFRCDPISEHNRLYWYRQTLGQGPEFLTYFQNEAQLEKSRLLSDRFSAERPKGSFSTLEIQRTEQGDSAMYLCASSNRQRNYEKLFFGSGTQLSVL.

This clone was recorded a few times. This rearrangement joins TRBV29-1 to TRBJ1-1; a weak D match, TRBD1 (5 bases). The CDR3 is 11 residues long. Trimming took off 6 bases at V and 6 bases at J, with 11 bases between the two ends. The germline CDR1 and CDR2 sequences are SQVTM and ANQGSEA. The CDR3 here is CSVRDSSEAFF. DNA of the CDR3: TGCAGCGTGCGGGACTCCTCTGAAGCTTTCTTT.

There are a few counts of this clone. The chain is built from TRBV10-3 and TRBJ2-7; the match to TRBD1 covers 8 bases. Germline CDR1 and CDR2: ENHRY and SYGVKD. This CDR3 spans 12 amino acids. The junction had 5 bases not matched to a gene; V was cut back by 8 bases and J by 5 bases. The CDR3 sequence: CAIGQGDDEQYF. The DNA for the CDR3 is TGTGCCATCGGACAGGGCGATGACGAGCAGTACTTC.

This sequence joins TRBV18 and TRBJ1-2, with D perhaps matching TRBD1 (5 bases). V shed 3 bases and J shed 3 bases, with 17 bases lying between them. The CDR3 length is 16 residues. The germline V gene has CDR1 KGHSH and CDR2 LQKENI. Here the CDR3 DNA reads TGTGCCAGCTCACCGCGCCCGGGGGAAGGTGACTATGGCTACACCTTC. Translation gives CASSPRPGEGDYGYTF.

The chain couples TRBV6-5 to TRBJ2-7; possible D gene TRBD2, 6 bases. The germline V gene has CDR1 MNHEY and CDR2 SVGAGI. The CDR3 extends over 14 amino acids. Deletions cut 6 bases from V and 1 base from J, with 13 bases between. The CDR3 nucleotides read TGTGCCAGCAGGACTAGAGAGTTATCCTACGAGCAGTACTTC. It specifies CASRTRELSYEQYF.

The chain joins TRBV4-1 to TRBJ1-4; 8 nucleotides match TRBD1. The CDR3 loop spans 15 amino acids. Per germline, CDR1 MGHRA and CDR2 YSYEKL. The V gene end was trimmed by 1 base and the J gene end by 7 bases; junction bases not matched to a gene: 5. CDR3 region: CASSQAPDRVEKLFF. As DNA, the CDR3 is TGCGCCAGCAGCCAAGCGCCGGACAGGGTTGAAAAACTGTTTTTT.

The chain combines TRBV6-5 with TRBJ1-1, with 8 bases fitting TRBD1. From germline, CDR1 is MNHEY and CDR2 SVGAGI. V lost 5 bases, J lost 6 bases, and 5 bases stayed unmatched. The CDR3 runs to 13 residues. The CDR3 DNA follows: TGTGCCAGCAGTGGACAGGGTGAGTCTGAAGCTTTCTTT. Translation gives CASSGQGESEAFF.

In this sample, this clone turned up a few times. The chain combines TRBV10-1 with TRBJ2-5; possible D gene TRBD2, 6 bases. Trimming removed 3 bases at V and 8 bases at J, with 16 bases between. In germline, CDR1 is WNHNN, CDR2 SYGVQD (reference sequence). The CDR3 consists of 14 residues. The CDR3 nucleotides are TGCGCCAGCAGTGACCCTCAGTGGAGGGAAACCCAGTACTTC. It is translated as CASSDPQWRETQYF.

In DNA form, the CDR3 reads TGTGCCTGGACCCCCACAGGGGGTGGTCAGCCCCAGCATTTT. It codes for CAWTPTGGGQPQHF. The V call is TRBV30, the J call TRBJ1-5; TRBD1 matches 8 bases. The V gene end was trimmed by 4 bases and the J gene end by 6 bases; junction bases not matched to a gene: 8. The CDR3 loop spans 14 amino acids. The germline CDR1 and CDR2 sequences are GTSNPN and SVGIG (reference sequence). Using reference TRBV30 and TRBJ1-5 for the parts outside the CDR3, the full variable domain is SQTIHQWPATLVQPVGSPLSLECTVEGTSNPNLYWYRQAAGRGLQLLFYSVGIGQISSEVPQNLSASRPQDRQFILSSKKLLLSDSGFYLCAWTPTGGGQPQHFGDGTRLSIL.

J is TRBJ2-7 and V is TRBV29-1; 9 bases match TRBD1. CDR1 SQVTM and CDR2 ANQGSEA come from the germline V gene. The trim removed 6 bases at V and 4 bases at J, leaving 10 bases unmatched. The CDR3 totals 14 residues. The CDR3 region has the DNA TGCAGCGTCGCCAAGGGGACAGGGCCATACGAGCAGTACTTC. Translated, it gives CSVAKGTGPYEQYF.

The CDR3, as DNA: TGTGCCAGCATCGACAGGGGGCGGCCAGATACGCAGTATTTT. Translation gives CASIDRGRPDTQYF. The chain recombines TRBV28 with TRBJ2-3, with TRBD1 identical over 10 bases. With V trimmed by 7 bases and J by 4 bases, 5 bases remained unmatched. Germline V gene data show CDR1 as MDHEN and CDR2 as SYDVKM. This CDR3 region has 14 residues. The variable domain in full, with the rest retrieved from reference TRBV28 and TRBJ2-3, is DVKVTQSSRYLVKRTGEKVFLECVQDMDHENMFWYRQDPGLGLRLIYFSYDVKMKEKGDIPEGYSVSREKKERFSLILESASTNQTSMYLCASIDRGRPDTQYFGPGTRLTVL.

This CDR3 reads CASSLVGHRDSPLHF. The CDR3 DNA sequence: TGTGCCAGCAGCTTAGTCGGCCACAGGGACTCACCCCTCCACTTT. The chain employs TRBV11-1 and TRBJ1-6, with D tentatively TRBD1 (6 bases). CDR1 SGHAT and CDR2 FQDESV come from the germline V gene (reference sequence). V was trimmed by 1 base and J by 10 bases, leaving 14 bases between them. The CDR3 has 15 amino acids.

V usage is TRBV7-9 and J usage is TRBJ2-7; D is ambiguous. The CDR3 covers 13 residues. The germline V and J ends were trimmed by 5 bases and 5 bases, with 13 bases remaining between them. The V gene's germline CDR1 is SEHNR and CDR2 FQNEAQ (reference sequence). The CDR3 loop reads CASSDSLDHEQYF. In nucleotides, the CDR3 is TGTGCCAGCAGCGATAGCCTAGACCACGAGCAGTACTTC.

The J gene is TRBJ1-3, the V gene TRBV10-3, with no clear D. This CDR3 comprises 15 residues. V was shortened by 2 bases and J by 2 bases, with 10 bases between the two germline ends. Germline CDR1 reads ENHRY; CDR2 reads SYGVKD. CDR3 loop: CAISERIGPGNTIYF. As DNA, the CDR3 is TGTGCCATCAGTGAGAGAATTGGGCCTGGAAACACCATATATTTT.

V usage is TRBV5-4 and J usage is TRBJ1-6; tentatively, D is TRBD1 (6 bases). Germline CDR1 is SGHNT and CDR2 is YYREEE (reference sequence). Deletions cut 1 base from V and 10 bases from J, with 15 bases between. This CDR3 is 15 amino acids long. The CDR3 region has the DNA TGTGCCAGCAGCTTGAGAGGGTCAGGGGACTCACCCCTCCACTTT. This sequence encodes CASSLRGSGDSPLHF.

This chain uses TRBV6-4 with TRBJ1-4; 8 positions agree with TRBD1. The CDR3 loop spans 15 amino acids. Trimming cost V 3 bases and J 8 bases; bases outside gene matches: 8. The germline V gene encodes CDR1 MRHNA and CDR2 SNTAGT. The CDR3, as DNA: TGTGCCAGCAGTGAAGGACAGGGAAATGTGGAAAAACTGTTTTTT. This codes for CASSEGQGNVEKLFF.

The gene calls are TRBV19 and TRBJ2-7; 8 positions agree with TRBD1. J was trimmed by 0 bases and V by 1 base; bases with no gene match: 2. The CDR3 is 15 residues long. Germline CDR1 LNHDA, CDR2 SQIVND (reference sequence). CDR3 DNA sequence: TGTGCCAGTAGTATAGCCAGGGGGCTCTCCTACGAGCAGTACTTC. Protein sequence: CASSIARGLSYEQYF.

The chain has TRBV6-1 and TRBJ2-5; D perhaps matches TRBD2 (6 bases). Near its end, the DNA agrees better with TRBJ2-7, so the J call may be wrong. Germline V gene sequence: CDR1 MNHNS, CDR2 SASEGT. The CDR3 sequence is 14 residues long. The CDR3 sequence is CASRDYQSSYEQYF. CDR3 coding DNA: TGTGCCAGCAGGGACTACCAGAGCTCCTACGAGCAGTACTTC.

This clone showed up just once. This chain uses TRBV10-3 with TRBJ1-2; D perhaps matches TRBD1 (5 bases). Per the germline V gene, CDR1 is ENHRY and CDR2 is SYGVKD. This CDR3 is built from 17 residues. V was trimmed by 6 bases and J by 4 bases, leaving 24 bases between them. In nucleotides, the CDR3 is TGTGCCATCAGCAAAGGAGGGACTTCTGGGATGAGCTATGGCTACACCTTC. Its protein is CAISKGGTSGMSYGYTF.

The gene calls are TRBV5-1 and TRBJ2-7; 11 bases are a match to TRBD2. Trimming removed 3 bases from V and 6 bases from J; junction bases left unmatched: 14. CDR3 length equals 17 residues. Germline assignment: CDR1 SGHRS and CDR2 YFSETQ. DNA for the CDR3: TGCGCCAGCAGCTCGGTGGGCGGAGTTGGGACTAGCGGCGAGCAGTACTTC. Residues: CASSSVGGVGTSGEQYF. The full variable domain, in which reference TRBV5-1 and TRBJ2-7 provide the parts outside the CDR3, is KAGVTQTPRYLIKTRGQQVTLSCSPISGHRSVSWYQQTPGQGLQFLFEYFSETQRNKGNFPGRFSGRQFSNSRSEMNVSTLELGDSALYLCASSSVGGVGTSGEQYFGPGTRLTVT.

This clone was seen only a few times. The chain links TRBV27 to TRBJ2-1; the D gene is possibly TRBD2 (5 bases). CDR3 length equals 14 residues. The V gene's germline CDR1 is MNHEY and CDR2 SMNVEV (reference sequence). Trimming pared 6 bases from V and 1 base from J, leaving 10 bases between. Here the CDR3 DNA reads TGTGCCAGCAGGAGGGTGGGGTCCTACAATGAGCAGTTCTTC. Protein sequence: CASRRVGSYNEQFF.

The rearrangement joins TRBV5-1 to TRBJ1-1; 7 bases fit TRBD1. The V and J ends lost 4 bases and 4 bases, in that order; junction bases with no gene match: 7. The CDR3 is 14 amino acids. Germline CDR1 SGHRS, CDR2 YFSETQ. CDR3 residues: CASSRGGPVTEAFF. CDR3 nucleotides: TGCGCCAGCAGCCGAGGGGGCCCGGTCACTGAAGCTTTCTTT.

The chain carries TRBV29-1 and TRBJ1-2; possibly TRBD1 for D (6 bases). V lost 2 bases and J 4 bases, leaving 14 bases between the germline ends. Germline CDR1 is SQVTM and CDR2 is ANQGSEA. This CDR3 contains 14 residues. The CDR3 region is CSVEPRGELYGYTF. In DNA, the CDR3 is TGCAGCGTTGAACCCAGGGGCGAACTCTATGGCTACACCTTC.

This CDR3 is CASSSGVVYGYTF. DNA for the CDR3: TGTGCCAGCAGTTCAGGGGTCGTCTATGGCTACACCTTC. V gene TRBV6-6 combines with J gene TRBJ1-2; a possible D gene is TRBD1 (6 bases). The germline V and J ends were trimmed by 4 bases and 4 bases, with 10 bases remaining between them. The CDR3 runs to 13 residues. CDR1 and CDR2 (germline): MNHNY, SVGAGI (reference sequence).